The rows below give T cell receptor beta chains drawn from one sample of a study of OX40 agonist ivuxolimab in advanced cancers. TCRdb keeps only in-frame clones here, not all; method: immunoSEQ multiplex PCR. The profile shows more than 70,000 clones, roughly 93% of them singletons. Sequenced here: CD4+ or CD8+ T cells sorted from blood, sampled in a trial of the OX40 agonist ivuxolimab. The receptors come from an adult with an advanced solid tumor such as melanoma, head and neck, liver or kidney cancer. The conserved cysteine and the conserved F or W are not part of the CDR3 here.

v_gene,j_gene,CDR3aa
TRBV19,TRBJ1-1,ASSVKSVNTEAF
TRBV11-1,TRBJ2-5,ASSLGLGGETQY
TRBV21-1,TRBJ2-2,ASSAGLYINTGELF
TRBV9,TRBJ2-2,ASSVGQGNGGELF
TRBV28,TRBJ1-1,ASRPGQGPNTEAF
TRBV14,TRBJ1-1,ASSQDRFSAF
TRBV9,TRBJ2-1,ASSVERSDNEQF
TRBV5-1,TRBJ1-1,ASSLVQGRTEAF
TRBV28,TRBJ1-1,EPAEHTEAF
TRBV11-1,TRBJ1-5,ASSQDRNQPQH
TRBV9,TRBJ2-1,ASSPGVSGSEYNEQF
TRBV18,TRBJ2-2,ASSRTDPTGELF
TRBV27,TRBJ2-7,ASSPTRKGVGEQY
TRBV14,TRBJ1-1,ASRGLGSEAF
TRBV11-2,TRBJ1-2,ASSSNPKRGLYGYT
TRBV14,TRBJ2-3,ASSQRGGTDTQY
TRBV18,TRBJ2-7,ASSPSDRGPTKQY
TRBV19,TRBJ2-3,ASTGGQRTSGRATDTQY
TRBV18,TRBJ2-2,ASSPYTGELF
TRBV5-1,TRBJ2-1,ASSFSRLADEQF
TRBV5-1,-,ASSLSVSGRAYEQY
TRBV28,TRBJ2-1,ASGKAGNFYNEQF